A single sample is the source of the 31 T cell receptor beta chains below, sequenced in a study of T-cell memory formation after mild COVID-19. One entry per CDR3 protein, called by TCRdb with MiXCR from the 5' RACE reads. The profile covers about 620,000 distinct CDR3 sequences, with roughly 18% appearing a single time and around 13% taken by the ten largest. The sequencing input was PBMCs or a T cell subset sorted from them (not recorded which). These receptors originate from an adult woman who had mild COVID-19 (a few samples of this study predate the infection). Cell type and time point are not known.

The sample holds a few counts of this clonotype. The chain carries TRBV6-1 and TRBJ2-5; no firm D call. The CDR3 covers 13 residues. The V and J ends lost 6 bases and 4 bases respectively, with 12 bases between them. From germline, CDR1 is MNHNS and CDR2 SASEGT. CDR3 sequence: CASRISEIETQYF. The CDR3 nucleotides read TGTGCCAGCAGGATTTCGGAGATAGAGACCCAGTACTTC.

The rearrangement links TRBV18 to TRBJ2-1, with a possible D match to TRBD2 (5 bases). Germline CDR1 KGHSH, CDR2 LQKENI. Deletions cut 6 bases from V and 8 bases from J, with 14 bases between. CDR3 length: 13 residues. The CDR3 DNA reads as TGTGCCAGCTCCCCGGCGGGCTTAGATGAGCAGTTCTTC. This encodes CASSPAGLDEQFF.

The chain uses TRBV15 and TRBJ2-7; the D gene is possibly TRBD1 (6 bases). The germline V and J ends were trimmed by 2 bases and 5 bases, with 13 bases remaining between them. Germline V gene lookup returns CDR1 LNHNV and CDR2 YYDKDF (reference sequence). The CDR3 covers 14 residues. The CDR3 reads CATSRSLPGDEQYF. The CDR3, as DNA: TGTGCCACCAGCAGAAGCCTTCCAGGGGACGAGCAGTACTTC.

This clonotype was seen once. The chain has TRBV20-1 and TRBJ1-2; D gene ambiguous. The CDR3 extends over 12 amino acids. Looked up from germline, CDR1 is DFQATT and CDR2 is SNEGSKA (reference sequence). V lost 5 bases to trimming and J lost 1 base, with 8 bases between them. CDR3 nucleotide sequence: TGCAGTGCTTCCGCCAGTAACTATGGCTACACCTTC. It codes for CSASASNYGYTF.

The CDR3 DNA reads TGTGCCAGCCGGGCCGGAATTAACTACGAGCAGTACTTC. Translating gives CASRAGINYEQYF. This chain connects TRBV6-5 to TRBJ2-7; D unresolved. The CDR3 covers 13 residues. Trimming took off 8 bases at V and 3 bases at J, with 14 bases between the two ends. Germline assignment: CDR1 MNHEY and CDR2 SVGAGI.

The rearrangement links TRBV15 to TRBJ2-1; D is unclear. Per germline, CDR1 LNHNV and CDR2 YYDKDF (reference sequence). This CDR3 is built from 14 residues. Trimming removed 0 bases from V and 11 bases from J, with 14 bases in between. Here the CDR3 DNA reads TGTGCCACCAGCAGAGAGGTGAACAGAGGCCAGCAGTTCTTC. This sequence encodes CATSREVNRGQQFF.

This chain joins TRBV10-3 and TRBJ2-7; 16 nucleotides match TRBD2. Germline V CDR1 and CDR2: ENHRY, SYGVKD. The CDR3 covers 20 residues. V shed 4 bases and J 1 base; nucleotides not matched to a gene: 13. DNA of the CDR3: TGTGCCATCAGTGCTAAAGTTCCGGGACTAGCGGGAGGGACGTCCTACGAGCAGTACTTC. Translated: CAISAKVPGLAGGTSYEQYF.

This chain links TRBV11-2 with TRBJ1-2; TRBD1 might be the D (6 bases). With 5 bases removed from V and 7 bases from J, the gap between germline ends came to 14 bases. Germline V gene sequence: CDR1 SGHAT, CDR2 FQNNGV. CDR3 length: 13 amino acids. The CDR3 spells CASSDGTPFGYTF. The CDR3 DNA is TGTGCCAGCAGCGACGGGACACCTTTTGGCTACACCTTC. Looking up the rest from reference TRBV11-2 and TRBJ1-2 gives the full variable domain: EAGVAQSPRYKIIEKRQSVAFWCNPISGHATLYWYQQILGQGPKLLIQFQNNGVVDDSQLPKDRFSAERLKGVDSTLKIQPAKLEDSAVYLCASSDGTPFGYTFGSGTRLTVV.

The sample holds a few counts of this clonotype. A read error may be the cause here, since a much bigger clone is one base away. This sequence joins TRBV20-1 and TRBJ2-1, with D unresolved. V was cut by 3 bases and J by 3 bases, with 3 bases left in between. The CDR3 spans 11 residues. Per germline, CDR1 DFQATT and CDR2 SNEGSKA (reference sequence). In DNA form, the CDR3 reads TGCAGTGCTAGCTACTACAATGAGCAGTTCTTC. Its translation: CSASYYNEQFF.

The gene calls are TRBV5-1 and TRBJ2-3, with D tentatively TRBD1 or TRBD2 (6 bases each). The CDR3 spans 14 residues. The V gene lost 6 bases and the J gene lost 3 bases, with 14 bases spanning the gap. Germline V gene lookup returns CDR1 SGHRS and CDR2 YFSETQ. CDR3 sequence: CASKGGSATDTQYF. CDR3 nucleotides: TGCGCCAGCAAGGGGGGATCGGCAACAGATACGCAGTATTTT.

V gene TRBV7-3 combines with J gene TRBJ2-3; D is ambiguous. In germline, CDR1 is SGHTA, CDR2 FQGTGA. The CDR3 is 13 amino acids. V was clipped by 5 bases and J by 6 bases, with 12 bases between them. Written as DNA, the CDR3 is TGTGCCAGCAGCCCCCCCGGTATCGATACGCAGTATTTT. This codes for CASSPPGIDTQYF.

The V and J genes are TRBV5-1 and TRBJ1-5; D unclear. CDR3 size: 15 residues. With 2 bases removed from V and 0 bases from J, the gap between germline ends came to 9 bases. Per the germline V gene, CDR1 is SGHRS and CDR2 is YFSETQ. CDR3 bases: TGCGCCAGCAGCTTTCGTGTTTATAGCAATCAGCCCCAGCATTTT. It encodes CASSFRVYSNQPQHF.

The table lists this clonotype with a few counts. CDR3 region: CASSGTGTSLQETQYF. CDR3 bases: TGTGCCAGCAGCGGAACCGGGACTAGTCTCCAAGAGACCCAGTACTTC. The chain combines TRBV9 with TRBJ2-5; TRBD2 aligns across 8 bases. With V trimmed by 3 bases and J by 1 base, 8 bases remained unmatched. This CDR3 spans 16 amino acids. Per the germline V gene, CDR1 is SGDLS and CDR2 is YYNGEE. The entire variable domain, with the rest obtained from reference TRBV9 and TRBJ2-5, is as follows: DSGVTQTPKHLITATGQRVTLRCSPRSGDLSVYWYQQSLDQGLQFLIQYYNGEERAKGNILERFSAQQFPDLHSELNLSSLELGDSALYFCASSGTGTSLQETQYFGPGTRLLVL.

The V and J genes are TRBV27 and TRBJ1-1, with a possible D match to TRBD1 (5 bases). The V end was cut by 0 bases, the J end by 8 bases, with 10 bases between. CDR1 is MNHEY and CDR2 is SMNVEV in the germline V gene (reference sequence). This CDR3 is built from 13 residues. The chain's CDR3 is CASSLSGGGEAFF. The CDR3 region has the DNA TGTGCCAGCAGTTTATCGGGGGGGGGAGAAGCTTTCTTT.

This clonotype has only a few counts. The V call is TRBV6-5, the J call TRBJ2-5; D unresolved. The V and J ends lost 2 bases and 4 bases respectively, with 8 bases between them. CDR3 length equals 13 residues. The germline gives CDR1 MNHEY, CDR2 SVGAGI. The CDR3, as DNA: TGTGCCAGCAGTTACGCGATCAGAGAGACCCAGTACTTC. It yields the protein CASSYAIRETQYF.

This chain connects TRBV19 to TRBJ2-3; D uncertain. Per germline, CDR1 LNHDA and CDR2 SQIVND (reference sequence). V was trimmed by 1 base and J by 4 bases, leaving 6 bases between them. This CDR3 is built from 13 residues. DNA of the CDR3: TGTGCCAGTAGTATAGTTCCGGCAGATACGCAGTATTTT. It is translated as CASSIVPADTQYF.

This clonotype was detected only a few times. The genes are TRBV5-1 and TRBJ2-7; 7 nucleotides match TRBD1. Trimming took 7 bases from V and 2 from J; bases not matched to a gene: 6. The CDR3 contains 13 residues. CDR1 and CDR2 (germline): SGHRS, YFSETQ. This CDR3 is CASGTVGAYEQYF. CDR3 in DNA: TGCGCCAGCGGGACAGTAGGGGCCTACGAGCAGTACTTC.

The chain employs TRBV3-1 and TRBJ2-5; 7 bases agree with TRBD1. The trim removed 0 bases at V and 1 base at J, leaving 5 bases unmatched. Germline V gives CDR1 LGHDT, CDR2 YNNKEL (reference sequence). The CDR3 totals 16 residues. CDR3 residues: CASSQDPAGGQETQYF. The CDR3 region has the DNA TGTGCCAGCAGCCAAGACCCGGCAGGGGGCCAAGAGACCCAGTACTTC.

The chain couples TRBV19 to TRBJ1-5; D gene uncertain. The CDR3 spans 12 residues. The V gene's germline CDR1 is LNHDA and CDR2 SQIVND (reference sequence). The V and J ends lost 0 bases and 13 bases respectively, with 10 bases between them. The CDR3 region is CASSIDLASQHF. CDR3 DNA sequence: TGTGCCAGTAGTATAGATCTGGCCAGTCAGCATTTT.

The CDR3 DNA sequence: TGTGCCAGCAGCCGGGACTACTTATCTGGTCAGTTCTTC. Its protein is CASSRDYLSGQFF. The V call is TRBV6-1, the J call TRBJ2-1, with TRBD2 matching over 7 bases. The V and J ends lost 6 bases and 13 bases, in that order; junction bases with no gene match: 12. Germline V gene data show CDR1 as MNHNS and CDR2 as SASEGT. This CDR3 is 13 amino acids long.

The table lists this clonotype with many counts. The gene calls are TRBV7-2 and TRBJ2-1; D is undetermined. Looked up from germline, CDR1 is SGHTA and CDR2 is FQGNSA. V shed 5 bases and J shed 7 bases, with 24 bases lying between them. The CDR3 totals 17 residues. The CDR3 region has the DNA TGTGCCAGCAGCCCCCGATTTAGTTTCTTCTCTCCGAATGAGCAGTTCTTC. Amino acids: CASSPRFSFFSPNEQFF.

This clonotype showed up just a few times. The rearrangement uses TRBV5-1 and TRBJ2-7; 8 bases align to TRBD1. Trimming at V came to 1 base and at J to 0 bases, leaving 12 bases not matched to a gene. This CDR3 comprises 18 residues. Germline V gene lookup returns CDR1 SGHRS and CDR2 YFSETQ. CDR3 protein: CASSLLSGQGSPSYEQYF. CDR3 nucleotide sequence: TGCGCCAGCAGCTTGTTAAGTGGACAGGGTTCCCCCTCCTACGAGCAGTACTTC.

With respect to this clonotype: A read error is possible here, since a much larger clone lies one base away. The chain joins TRBV29-1 to TRBJ1-1; D is unresolved. V was pared by 4 bases and J by 3 bases, with 12 bases between. The length of the CDR3 is 13 residues. CDR1 and CDR2 (germline): SQVTM, ANQGSEA. CDR3 amino acids: CSVGVREDTEAFF. The CDR3 bases are TGCAGCGTTGGGGTGCGGGAGGACACTGAAGCTTTCTTT.

This clonotype was seen only a few times. This chain uses TRBV11-2 with TRBJ2-3; TRBD1 is a possible D gene (5 bases). Trimming removed 0 bases from V and 6 bases from J, with 13 bases in between. Germline V gives CDR1 SGHAT, CDR2 FQNNGV. CDR3 length: 15 amino acids. CDR3 protein: CASSLEQALGDTQYF. The CDR3 DNA reads as TGTGCCAGCAGCTTAGAACAGGCCCTCGGGGATACGCAGTATTTT. The variable domain in full, with the rest retrieved from reference TRBV11-2 and TRBJ2-3, is EAGVAQSPRYKIIEKRQSVAFWCNPISGHATLYWYQQILGQGPKLLIQFQNNGVVDDSQLPKDRFSAERLKGVDSTLKIQPAKLEDSAVYLCASSLEQALGDTQYFGPGTRLTVL.

This clonotype was found many times. This chain joins TRBV7-2 and TRBJ1-6, with 8 nucleotides matching TRBD1. Germline V gene data show CDR1 as SGHTA and CDR2 as FQGNSA. CDR3 size: 15 residues. V dropped 5 bases and J dropped 7; count of bases not matched to a gene: 7. The CDR3 sequence is CASSPNRDRNSPLHF. CDR3 nucleotides: TGTGCCAGCAGCCCGAACCGGGACAGGAATTCACCCCTCCACTTT.

The chain has TRBV5-1 and TRBJ2-3; D is perhaps TRBD1 or TRBD2 (5 bases each). CDR3 length: 15 residues. CDR1 is SGHRS, CDR2 YFSETQ, per germline. V was clipped by 1 base and J by 2 bases, with 11 bases between them. CDR3 residues: CASSLFGTATDTQYF. DNA of the CDR3: TGCGCCAGCAGCTTGTTCGGGACGGCCACAGATACGCAGTATTTT. Supplemented by reference TRBV5-1 and TRBJ2-3, the full variable domain reads KAGVTQTPRYLIKTRGQQVTLSCSPISGHRSVSWYQQTPGQGLQFLFEYFSETQRNKGNFPGRFSGRQFSNSRSEMNVSTLELGDSALYLCASSLFGTATDTQYFGPGTRLTVL.

This chain connects TRBV7-2 to TRBJ1-6; D not certain. CDR1 and CDR2 from the germline V gene are SGHTA and FQGNSA. With 5 bases removed from V and 8 bases from J, the gap between germline ends came to 13 bases. The CDR3 consists of 14 residues. CDR3 amino acids: CASSAGWRDSPLHF. The CDR3 DNA follows: TGTGCCAGCAGCGCGGGATGGCGGGATTCACCCCTCCACTTT.

This chain joins TRBV5-1 and TRBJ1-5; D remains unclear. The germline V and J ends were trimmed by 1 base and 0 bases, with 11 bases remaining between them. The germline CDR1 and CDR2 sequences are SGHRS and YFSETQ. The length of the CDR3 is 16 residues. The CDR3, as DNA: TGCGCCAGCAGCTTGTGGACTCTTGATAGCAATCAGCCCCAGCATTTT. It codes for CASSLWTLDSNQPQHF.

This clonotype was recorded a few times. The chain joins TRBV4-1 to TRBJ2-3, with D perhaps TRBD2 (5 bases). The V gene lost 3 bases and the J gene lost 0 bases, with 16 bases spanning the gap. CDR3 length: 17 residues. Per germline, CDR1 MGHRA and CDR2 YSYEKL. DNA for the CDR3: TGCGCCAGCAGCCATGTGCACCCAGCGGCTAGCACAGATACGCAGTATTTT. Amino acid sequence: CASSHVHPAASTDTQYF.

This clonotype was seen only a few times. The rearrangement joins TRBV27 to TRBJ1-1; D is undetermined. V gave up 6 bases and J gave up 6 bases, with 11 bases separating them. Looked up from germline, CDR1 is MNHEY and CDR2 is SMNVEV (reference sequence). The CDR3 consists of 12 residues. The CDR3: CASSTRRAEAFF. CDR3 DNA: TGTGCCAGCAGCACCAGGCGAGCTGAAGCTTTCTTT.

The rearrangement joins TRBV12-3 or TRBV12-4 to TRBJ2-5; D remains ambiguous. The CDR3 consists of 13 residues. Trimming took 6 bases from V and 2 from J, leaving 10 bases between them. CDR3 DNA: TGTGCCAGCAGCATACTAACACAAGAGACCCAGTACTTC. Protein: CASSILTQETQYF.